This is a list of T cell receptor beta chains from one sample in a study of blood T cell repertoires in COVID-19. Repertoires were generated with immunoSEQ multiplex PCR, while TCRdb's copy carries only in-frame clones and drops some. The table shows about 39,000 clones, with 87% occurring only once. Sequenced sample: peripheral blood. These receptors came from a man aged 55 to 70 with acute or convalescent COVID-19. CDR3s include the opening cysteine and the closing phenylalanine or tryptophan. A D gene is named only where the DNA matches it firmly. The size of a clone is reported for some rows only, either as once, few or many, or as a class for expanded clones.

D gene	J gene	V gene	clone size	CDR3 protein	CDR3 DNA
-	TRBJ2-2	TRBV27	-	CASSLLALNTGELFF	TGTGCCAGCAGTCTTCTAGCGCTGAACACCGGGGAGCTGTTTTTT
-	TRBJ2-7	TRBV28	-	CASSSPATYEQYF	TGTGCCAGCAGTTCGCCAGCGACCTACGAGCAGTACTTC
-	TRBJ1-1	TRBV7-2	once	CASSLANGGYTEAFF	TGTGCCAGCAGCTTAGCGAACGGAGGGTACACTGAAGCTTTCTTT
-	TRBJ2-1	TRBV12-3/TRBV12-4	-	CASSPRRSEQFF	TGTGCCAGCAGCCCCCGTCGGAGTGAGCAGTTCTTC
-	TRBJ1-3	TRBV16	-	CASSQGLTAAIYF	TGTGCCAGCAGCCAAGGACTCACAGCCGCCATATATTTT
-	TRBJ1-5	TRBV10-1	few	CASSESGVQPQHF	TGCGCCAGCAGTGAGTCCGGGGTTCAGCCCCAGCATTTT
TRBD1	TRBJ1-2	TRBV19	-	CASKPGDSQGVLDGYTF	TGTGCCAGTAAACCCGGGGATTCCCAGGGGGTCCTCGATGGCTACACCTTC
TRBD1	TRBJ1-1	TRBV28	-	CASSLIGRGYLNTEAFF	TGTGCCAGCAGTTTAATCGGCAGGGGGTATCTTAACACTGAAGCTTTCTTT
-	TRBJ2-2	TRBV27	-	CASSRTLPNTGELFF	TGTGCCAGCAGTAGGACACTCCCGAACACCGGGGAGCTGTTTTTT
-	TRBJ1-5	TRBV19	-	CASRSRDISNQPQHF	TGTGCCAGTAGATCTAGGGACATAAGCAATCAGCCCCAGCATTTT
TRBD1	TRBJ2-5	TRBV11-2	once	CASSPTGGLSQETQYF	TGTGCCAGCAGCCCAACAGGGGGCCTTAGTCAAGAGACCCAGTACTTC
TRBD2	TRBJ2-5	TRBV27	-	CASRMIAGGPRGETQYF	TGTGCCAGCAGAATGATAGCGGGAGGGCCTCGGGGGGAGACCCAGTACTTC
-	TRBJ2-1	TRBV5-1	-	CASSQVGLNNEQFF	TGCGCCAGCAGCCAGGTGGGACTTAACAATGAGCAGTTCTTC
-	TRBJ1-3	TRBV6-5	-	CASSYSWQITGNTIYF	TGTGCCAGCAGTTACTCTTGGCAAATTACTGGAAACACCATATATTTT
TRBD2	TRBJ2-1	TRBV18	-	CASSLDSGSNEQFF	TGTGCCAGCTCACTGGATAGCGGGAGTAATGAGCAGTTCTTC
-	TRBJ1-4	TRBV6-5	once	CASSYSPGEKLFF	TGTGCCAGCAGTTACTCACCGGGGGAGAAACTGTTTTTT
-	TRBJ2-3	TRBV20-1	-	CSASRASGTDTQYF	TGCAGTGCTAGTAGGGCTAGCGGCACAGATACGCAGTATTTT
-	TRBJ1-1	TRBV6-5	-	CASSATRNTEAFF	TGTGCCAGCAGCGCCACAAGGAACACTGAAGCTTTCTTT
-	TRBJ2-3	TRBV7-8	-	CASSSPSGSTDTQYF	TGTGCCAGCAGCTCACCGAGCGGAAGCACAGATACGCAGTATTTT
TRBD1	TRBJ2-3	TRBV29-1	-	CSVDLQGGTDTQYF	TGCAGCGTTGACCTACAGGGGGGAACAGATACGCAGTATTTT
TRBD2	TRBJ2-3	TRBV7-9	few	CASSSGSSGSNTQYF	TGTGCCAGCAGCTCAGGGTCTAGCGGGAGCAATACGCAGTATTTT
-	TRBJ1-5	TRBV19	-	CASSIQGKSNQPQHF	TGTGCCAGTAGTATTCAGGGGAAAAGCAATCAGCCCCAGCATTTT
-	TRBJ2-2	TRBV19	-	CASGPYEAPGELFF	TGTGCCTCGGGTCCCTACGAGGCACCCGGGGAGCTGTTTTTT